Shown below are 8 T cell receptor beta chains from a single sample sequenced in a study of cytomegalovirus exposure and HLA in healthy donors. The PCR ran on 60 Vbeta and 13 Jbeta primers. Method: immunoSEQ multiplex PCR; TCRdb's copy keeps in-frame clones and lacks some. This sample has 90,000 to 150,000 clones, with roughly 65% found just once. The sequenced sample was PBMCs. Receptor source: a man in his forties or fifties in good health and CMV-seropositive.

This clone was seen a few times. CDR3 DNA: TGTGCCAGCAGTGTGGCTAGCGTCGAGACCCAGTACTTC. Protein sequence: CASSVASVETQYF. The J gene is TRBJ2-5, the V gene TRBV6-1; D may be TRBD2 (6 bases). There are 13 residues in the CDR3. V was cut by 4 bases and J by 5 bases, with 11 bases left in between. Per the germline V gene, CDR1 is MNHNS and CDR2 is SASEGT.

This clone is a singleton in its sample. V is TRBV5-1 and J is TRBJ1-6; D remains ambiguous. Trimming stripped 0 bases from V and 9 bases from J, with 13 bases between. The CDR3 runs 15 residues. Germline lookup yields CDR1 SGHRS and CDR2 YFSETQ. This chain's CDR3 is CASSLGSREGSPLHF. CDR3 coding DNA: TGCGCCAGCAGCTTGGGGTCTAGGGAGGGTTCACCCCTCCACTTT.

This clone appeared a single time. The gene calls are TRBV5-1 and TRBJ2-3, with D possibly TRBD1 on 5 matching bases. V was pared by 0 bases and J by 0 bases, with 5 bases between. The CDR3 is 14 amino acids. The V gene's germline CDR1 is SGHRS and CDR2 YFSETQ. This CDR3 reads CASSLDRSTDTQYF. Here the CDR3 DNA reads TGCGCCAGCAGCTTGGACAGGAGCACAGATACGCAGTATTTT. Based on the CDR3 plus reference TRBV5-1 and TRBJ2-3, the full variable domain is KAGVTQTPRYLIKTRGQQVTLSCSPISGHRSVSWYQQTPGQGLQFLFEYFSETQRNKGNFPGRFSGRQFSNSRSEMNVSTLELGDSALYLCASSLDRSTDTQYFGPGTRLTVL.

The genes are TRBV10-3 and TRBJ2-3; D is unresolved. This CDR3 region has 12 residues. Trimming cost V 4 bases and J 0 bases, with 2 bases left between them. CDR1 ENHRY and CDR2 SYGVKD come from the germline V gene. CDR3 region: CAISASTDTQYF. As DNA, the CDR3 is TGTGCCATCAGTGCTAGCACAGATACGCAGTATTTT.

V is TRBV7-3 and J is TRBJ2-3, with a possible D match to TRBD2 (6 bases). Trimming cost V 3 bases and J 7 bases, with 26 bases left between them. CDR3 length: 18 residues. The germline V gene has CDR1 SGHTA and CDR2 FQGTGA. This chain's CDR3 is CASSFLTPGDSRLYTQYF. CDR3 sequence (DNA): TGTGCCAGCAGCTTCCTAACCCCGGGGGACTCGCGTTTGTATACGCAGTATTTT.

J is TRBJ1-1 and V is TRBV10-3, with TRBD1 matching over 9 bases. V lost 8 bases and J lost 6; bases outside the gene matches: 4. The CDR3 is made up of 12 amino acids. The germline V gene has CDR1 ENHRY and CDR2 SYGVKD. This CDR3 reads CAIGTGLPEAFF. The CDR3 nucleotides are TGTGCCATCGGGACAGGGCTCCCTGAAGCTTTCTTT.

The V gene is TRBV5-1, the J gene TRBJ2-5, with 14 bases identical to TRBD2. Germline V gene sequence: CDR1 SGHRS, CDR2 YFSETQ. The CDR3 covers 17 residues. V lost 3 bases to trimming and J lost 5 bases; unmatched junction nucleotides: 9. Written as DNA, the CDR3 is TGCGCCAGCAGCTCCGTCGGACTAGCGGGGGGACGGGAGACCCAGTACTTC. Protein product: CASSSVGLAGGRETQYF.

The chain couples TRBV13 to TRBJ2-7; 9 bases line up with TRBD2. This CDR3 spans 16 amino acids. Per germline, CDR1 PRHDT and CDR2 FYEKMQ (reference sequence). After removal of 3 bases from V and 0 bases from J, the junction contained 6 bases not matched to a gene. The CDR3, as DNA: TGTGCCAGCAGCTTTCGACTAGCGGCCTCCTCCTACGAGCAGTACTTC. Its translation is CASSFRLAASSYEQYF.